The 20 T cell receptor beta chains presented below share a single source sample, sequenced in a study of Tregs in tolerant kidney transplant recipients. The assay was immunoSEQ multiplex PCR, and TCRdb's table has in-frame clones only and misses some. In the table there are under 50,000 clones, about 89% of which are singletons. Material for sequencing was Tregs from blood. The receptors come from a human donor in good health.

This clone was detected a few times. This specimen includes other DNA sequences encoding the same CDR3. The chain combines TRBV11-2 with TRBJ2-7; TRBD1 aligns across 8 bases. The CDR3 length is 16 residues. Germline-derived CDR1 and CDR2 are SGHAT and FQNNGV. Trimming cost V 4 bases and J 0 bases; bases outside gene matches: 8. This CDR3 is CASSWSDRVSSYEQYF. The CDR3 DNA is TGTGCCAGCAGCTGGTCGGACAGGGTTAGCTCCTACGAGCAGTACTTC.

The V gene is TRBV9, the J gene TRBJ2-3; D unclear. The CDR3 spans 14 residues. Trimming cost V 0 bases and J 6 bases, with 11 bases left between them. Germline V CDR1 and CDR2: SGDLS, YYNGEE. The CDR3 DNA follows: TGTGCCAGCAGCGTAGGCTTGCCAGCGGATACGCAGTATTTT. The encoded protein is CASSVGLPADTQYF.

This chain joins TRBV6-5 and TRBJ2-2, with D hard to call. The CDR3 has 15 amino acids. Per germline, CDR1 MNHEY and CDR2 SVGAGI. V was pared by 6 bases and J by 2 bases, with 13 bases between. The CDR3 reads CASSLFATNTGELFF. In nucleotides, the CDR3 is TGTGCCAGCAGCCTATTCGCGACAAACACCGGGGAGCTGTTTTTT.

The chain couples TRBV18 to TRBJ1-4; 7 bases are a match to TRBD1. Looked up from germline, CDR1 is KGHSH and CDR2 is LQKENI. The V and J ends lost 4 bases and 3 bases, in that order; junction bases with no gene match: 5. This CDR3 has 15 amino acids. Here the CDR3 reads CASSQGQAANEKLFF. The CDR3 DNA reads TGTGCCAGCTCACAAGGACAGGCCGCTAATGAAAAACTGTTTTTT. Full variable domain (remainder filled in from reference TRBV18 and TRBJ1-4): NAGVMQNPRHLVRRRGQEARLRCSPMKGHSHVYWYRQLPEEGLKFMVYLQKENIIDESGMPKERFSAEFPKEGPSILRIQQVVRGDSAAYFCASSQGQAANEKLFFGSGTQLSVL.

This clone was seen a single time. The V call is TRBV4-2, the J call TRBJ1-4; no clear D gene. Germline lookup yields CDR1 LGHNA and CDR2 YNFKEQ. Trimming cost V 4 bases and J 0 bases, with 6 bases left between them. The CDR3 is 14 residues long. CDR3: CASSPQSTNEKLFF. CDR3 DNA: TGTGCCAGCAGCCCACAGTCAACTAATGAAAAACTGTTTTTT.

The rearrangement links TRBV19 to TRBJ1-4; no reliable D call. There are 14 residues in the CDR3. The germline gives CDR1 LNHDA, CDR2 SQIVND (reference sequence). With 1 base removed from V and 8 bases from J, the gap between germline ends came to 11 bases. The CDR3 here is CASSIVDRREKLFF. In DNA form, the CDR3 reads TGTGCCAGTAGTATAGTGGACCGTCGGGAAAAACTGTTTTTT.

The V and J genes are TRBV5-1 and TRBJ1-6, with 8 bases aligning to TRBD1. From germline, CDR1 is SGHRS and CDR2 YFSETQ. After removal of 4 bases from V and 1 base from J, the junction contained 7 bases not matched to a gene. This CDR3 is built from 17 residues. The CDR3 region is CASSPGTGDSYNSPLHF. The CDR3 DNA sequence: TGCGCCAGCAGCCCAGGGACAGGCGATTCCTATAATTCACCCCTCCACTTT.

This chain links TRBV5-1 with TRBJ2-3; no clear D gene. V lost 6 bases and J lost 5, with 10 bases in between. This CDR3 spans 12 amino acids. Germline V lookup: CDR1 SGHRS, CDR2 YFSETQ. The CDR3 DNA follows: TGCGCCAGCAACTTTTTGGGAGATACGCAGTATTTT. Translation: CASNFLGDTQYF.

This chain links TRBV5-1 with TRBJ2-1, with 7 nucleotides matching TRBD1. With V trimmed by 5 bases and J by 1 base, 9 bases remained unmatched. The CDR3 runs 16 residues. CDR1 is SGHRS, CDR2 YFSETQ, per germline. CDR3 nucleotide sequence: TGCGCCAGCAGACCCTCCGGGACAGTATCCTACAATGAGCAGTTCTTC. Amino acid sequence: CASRPSGTVSYNEQFF.

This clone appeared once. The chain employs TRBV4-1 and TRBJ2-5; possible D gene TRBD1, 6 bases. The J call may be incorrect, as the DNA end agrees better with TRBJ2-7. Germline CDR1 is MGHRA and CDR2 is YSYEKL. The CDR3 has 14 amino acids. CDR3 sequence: CASSPRGQFYEQYF. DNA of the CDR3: TGCGCCAGCAGCCCCCGGGGACAATTCTACGAGCAGTACTTC.

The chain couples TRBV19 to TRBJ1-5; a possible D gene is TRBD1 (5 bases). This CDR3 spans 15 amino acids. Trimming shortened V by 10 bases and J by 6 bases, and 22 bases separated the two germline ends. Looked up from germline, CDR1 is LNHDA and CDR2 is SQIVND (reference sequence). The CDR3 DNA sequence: TGTGCCACCGGTCGAGGGGCGGCGGCGCGTCAGCCCCAGCATTTT. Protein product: CATGRGAAARQPQHF.

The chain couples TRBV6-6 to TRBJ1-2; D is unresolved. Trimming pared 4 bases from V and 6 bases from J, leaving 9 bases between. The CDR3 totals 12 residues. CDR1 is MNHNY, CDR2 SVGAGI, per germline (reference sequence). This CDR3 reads CASSSAGDGYTF. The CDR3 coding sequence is TGTGCCAGCAGTTCCGCGGGAGATGGCTACACCTTC.

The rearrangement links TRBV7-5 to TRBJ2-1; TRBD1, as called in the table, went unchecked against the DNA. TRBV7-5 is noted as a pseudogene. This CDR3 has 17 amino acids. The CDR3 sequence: CARSPIIRVLWYNEQFF. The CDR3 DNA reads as TGTGCCAGAAGCCCGATCATCAGGGTTCTGTGGTACAATGAGCAGTTCTTC.

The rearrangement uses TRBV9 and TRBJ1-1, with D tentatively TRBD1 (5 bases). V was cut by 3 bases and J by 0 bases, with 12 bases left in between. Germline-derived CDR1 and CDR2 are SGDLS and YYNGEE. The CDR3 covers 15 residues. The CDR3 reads CASSATGTMNTEAFF. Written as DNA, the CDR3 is TGTGCCAGCAGCGCCACAGGCACCATGAACACTGAAGCTTTCTTT.

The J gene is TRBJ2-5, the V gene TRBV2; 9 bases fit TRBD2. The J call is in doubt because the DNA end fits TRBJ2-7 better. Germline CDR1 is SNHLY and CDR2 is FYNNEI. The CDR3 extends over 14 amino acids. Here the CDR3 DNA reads TGTGCCAGCAGCGTCCTGACTAGCGGCTACGAGCAGTACTTC. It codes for CASSVLTSGYEQYF.

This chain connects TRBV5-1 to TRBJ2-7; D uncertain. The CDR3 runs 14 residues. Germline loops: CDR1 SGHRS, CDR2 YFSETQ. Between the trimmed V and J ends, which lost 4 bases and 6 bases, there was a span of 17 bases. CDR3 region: CASSPLGSYGEQYF. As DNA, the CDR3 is TGCGCCAGCAGCCCCCTGGGGTCCTATGGCGAGCAGTACTTC.

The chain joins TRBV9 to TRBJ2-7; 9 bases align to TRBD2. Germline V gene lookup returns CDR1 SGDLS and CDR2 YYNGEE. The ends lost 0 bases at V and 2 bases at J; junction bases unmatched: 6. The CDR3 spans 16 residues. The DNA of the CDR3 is TGTGCCAGCAGCGTAGTAGGCAGCGGGGGGCCCTACGAGCAGTACTTC. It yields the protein CASSVVGSGGPYEQYF.

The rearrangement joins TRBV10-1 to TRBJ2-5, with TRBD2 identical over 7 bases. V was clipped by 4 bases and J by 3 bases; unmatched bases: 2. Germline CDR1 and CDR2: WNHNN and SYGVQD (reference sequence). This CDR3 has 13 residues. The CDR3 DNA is TGCGCCAGCAGTGGCGGGAGCGAAGAGACCCAGTACTTC. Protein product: CASSGGSEETQYF.

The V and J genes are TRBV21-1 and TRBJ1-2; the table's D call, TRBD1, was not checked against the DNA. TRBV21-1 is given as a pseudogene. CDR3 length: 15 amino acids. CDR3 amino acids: CASSKGTGGYYGYTF. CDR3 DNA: TGTGCCAGCAGCAAAGGGACAGGGGGCTACTATGGCTACACCTTC.

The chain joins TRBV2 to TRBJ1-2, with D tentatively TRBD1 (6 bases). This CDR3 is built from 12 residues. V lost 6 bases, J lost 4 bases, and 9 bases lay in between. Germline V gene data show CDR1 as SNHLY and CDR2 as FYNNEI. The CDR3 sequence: CASSPGVYGYTF. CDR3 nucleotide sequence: TGTGCCAGCAGCCCAGGGGTCTATGGCTACACCTTC.